Listed below are T cell receptor beta chains from one sample, sequenced in a study of human T cells and chemical hapten exposure. TCRdb redid the calling of the RACE reads with MiXCR, one entry per CDR3 protein. Among tens of thousands of distinct CDR3 sequences listed, about 10% were seen once. Here the sequenced sample was whole blood, taken in connection with sensitization to the hapten diphenylcyclopropenone (DPC). These receptors all come from a woman aged 45-65 years with alopecia areata. Some clones in this sample may be carry-over from other donors' samples. Each CDR3 is given with its conserved first and last residue. D genes are given only for firm matches. Clone size is not always given. Where it is, it says once, few, many or a class for expanded clones.

J gene	V gene	clone size	D gene	CDR3 length	CDR3 protein	CDR3 DNA
TRBJ1-2	TRBV19	many	-	12	CASRTPNYGYTF	TGTGCCAGTCGCACACCGAACTATGGCTACACCTTC
TRBJ2-3	TRBV18	few	TRBD1	15	CASSEGTGGTDTQYF	TGTGCCAGCTCCGAGGGGACAGGGGGAACAGATACGCAGTATTTT
TRBJ2-5	TRBV21-1	-	-	16	CASSIADRGQEETQYF	TGTGCCAGCAGCATCGCGGACAGGGGGCAAGAAGAGACCCAGTACTTC
TRBJ1-2	TRBV6-2/TRBV6-3	many	-	12	CASSYGVWGYTF	TGTGCCAGCAGTTACGGTGTATGGGGCTACACCTTC
TRBJ1-2	TRBV5-1	many	-	13	CASSSSLTYGYTF	TGCGCCAGCAGCTCGTCGCTGACCTATGGCTACACCTTC
TRBJ2-3	TRBV9	many	-	14	CASSVEVASDTQYF	TGTGCCAGCAGCGTAGAGGTCGCCTCGGATACGCAGTATTTT
TRBJ1-2	TRBV29-1	few	-	14	CSVDRTRGADGYTF	TGCAGCGTTGACCGGACCCGGGGGGCGGATGGCTACACCTTC
TRBJ2-7	TRBV11-3	few	TRBD2	17	CASSNPSGGGVSYEQYF	TGTGCCAGCAGCAACCCGTCGGGAGGGGGAGTATCCTACGAGCAGTACTTC
TRBJ2-2	TRBV19	-	TRBD1	16	CASSPTGGADTGELFF	TGTGCCAGTAGTCCGACAGGGGGCGCGGACACCGGGGAGCTGTTTTTT
TRBJ2-6	TRBV12-3/TRBV12-4	-	-	15	CASSPRAGGANVLTF	TGTGCCAGCAGTCCCCGGGCAGGAGGGGCCAACGTCCTGACTTTC